A selection of T cell receptor beta chains follows, all from one sample in a study of T cells after yellow fever vaccination. TCRdb analysed the 5' RACE reads with MiXCR anew, one entry per CDR3 protein. This table has 450,000 to 600,000 distinct CDR3 sequences, about a sixth appearing once. Source: PBMCs, taken 5 to 6 days after the first yellow fever vaccination. These TCRs come from a young man who received the YFV17D yellow fever vaccine. Both conserved end residues are part of each CDR3. The D gene is left open where the match is weak. Some rows have no size entry. The others give once, few or many, or a class for an expanded clone.

>14|.|TRBJ2-5|.|TRBV7-3
TGTGCCAGCAGCTTAATAGGGGGTAGCGAGACCCAGTACTTC
CASSLIGGSETQYF
>15|few|TRBJ2-2|.|TRBV7-3
TGTGCCAGCAGCTGGGCCCCATCAGGCACCGGGGAGCTGTTTTTT
CASSWAPSGTGELFF
>17|once|TRBJ1-4|.|TRBV6-5
TGTGCCAGCAGTTACGGCATTGTTGTCGGGGGGGGTGAAAAACTGTTTTTT
CASSYGIVVGGGEKLFF
>16|few|TRBJ1-6|.|TRBV4-2
TGTGCCAGCAGCCAAGATATTCGGGCGTATAATTCACCCCTCCACTTT
CASSQDIRAYNSPLHF
>15|.|TRBJ1-5|TRBD1|TRBV19
TGTGCCAGTAGTGGGACAGGCGCCTTGAATCAGCCCCAGCATTTT
CASSGTGALNQPQHF
>14|few|TRBJ1-5|.|TRBV7-9
TGTGCCAGCAGCTTGGTCGATAGCAATCAGCCCCAGCATTTT
CASSLVDSNQPQHF
>16|.|TRBJ1-2|.|TRBV12-3/TRBV12-4
TGTGCCAGCATCCTCTTCCAGGGGCTGGAGGGCTATGGCTACACCTTC
CASILFQGLEGYGYTF
>17|.|TRBJ2-2|TRBD2|TRBV9
TGTGCCAGCAGCGTAGGAAGCGGGGGGGCGAACACCGGGGAGCTGTTTTTT
CASSVGSGGANTGELFF
>13|once|TRBJ2-1|.|TRBV20-1
TGCAGTGCTATGGGACTGATCTACAATGAGCAGTTCTTC
CSAMGLIYNEQFF
>16|few|TRBJ1-1|.|TRBV11-2
TGTGCCAGCAGCTCGTCTCCGCGGGGGGCCGGCACTGAAGCTTTCTTT
CASSSSPRGAGTEAFF
>15|few|TRBJ2-5|.|TRBV7-2
TGTGCCAGCAGCTTCGTAGGGGGATCCTGGGAGACCCAGTACTTC
CASSFVGGSWETQYF
>14|many|TRBJ1-6|TRBD1|TRBV2
TGTGCCAGCAGTCCCGGGACAGGGGGTTCACCCCTCCACTTT
CASSPGTGGSPLHF
>13|.|TRBJ1-6|.|TRBV30
TGTGCCTGGAGCCGGGACGACAATTCACCCCTCCACTTT
CAWSRDDNSPLHF
>14|.|TRBJ1-1|.|TRBV28
TGTGCCAGCAGCCGACCCTGGGGTGCTGGTGAAGCTTTCTTT
CASSRPWGAGEAFF
>15|.|TRBJ1-6|.|TRBV4-1
TGCGCCAGCAGCCGGACTGACTCGATCAATTCACCCCTCCACTTT
CASSRTDSINSPLHF
>15|few|TRBJ1-6|.|TRBV5-6
TGTGCCAGCAGCTTGGGAGACGCTGGTAATTCACCCCTCCACTTT
CASSLGDAGNSPLHF
>13|.|TRBJ2-1|.|TRBV10-3
TGTGCCACAGGCAGGAAGGGAAACAATGAGCAGTTCTTC
CATGRKGNNEQFF
>19|few|TRBJ2-1|TRBD2|TRBV4-3
TGCGCCAGCAGCCGCCATCCGTCCCCACTAGCGGGGGAGGTGAATGAGCAGTTCTTC
CASSRHPSPLAGEVNEQFF
>15|.|TRBJ2-4|.|TRBV5-1
TGCGCCAGCAGCTTGGCCTGGCGGGGCAAAAACATTCAGTACTTC
CASSLAWRGKNIQYF
>16|many|TRBJ1-2|TRBD1|TRBV5-1
TGCGCCAGCAGCTTGGATATGGGACAGGCTACCTATGGCTACACCTTC
CASSLDMGQATYGYTF
>15|.|TRBJ1-5|.|TRBV6-2/TRBV6-3
TGTGCCAGCAGCGATGACACCCTGGATAATCAGCCCCAGCATTTT
CASSDDTLDNQPQHF
>14|many|TRBJ2-1|.|TRBV7-7
TGTGCTAGCAGCTACGGACCCGTTGGGGGTGAGCAGTTCTTC
CASSYGPVGGEQFF
>15|few|TRBJ1-1|.|TRBV24-1
TGTGCCACCAGTGATGGACCCCCAGCCAGCACTGAAGCTTTCTTT
CATSDGPPASTEAFF
>12|.|TRBJ2-3|.|TRBV20-1
TGCAGTGTGTCTGCTAGCACAGATACGCAGTATTTT
CSVSASTDTQYF
>14|few|TRBJ2-7|.|TRBV29-1
TGCAGCGTTTTCGGAGGCACCAGCTCCTACGAGCAGTACTTC
CSVFGGTSSYEQYF
>17|.|TRBJ2-3|TRBD1|TRBV20-1
TGCAGTGCTAGAGACTCCCTTCCGGGACAGGGCACAGATACGCAGTATTTT
CSARDSLPGQGTDTQYF
>14|few|TRBJ1-2|.|TRBV12-3/TRBV12-4
TGTGCCAGCAGTTCTCTTTGGGGACCGGACGGCTACACCTTC
CASSSLWGPDGYTF
>15|few|TRBJ2-5|TRBD1|TRBV11-2
TGTGCCAGCAGTTTGGGCCAGGGGGCGAGAGAGACCCAGTACTTC
CASSLGQGARETQYF
>14|few|TRBJ1-5|.|TRBV10-3
TGTGCCATCAGTGAGTCGTTAGGTGATCAGCCCCAGCATTTT
CAISESLGDQPQHF
>12|.|TRBJ2-3|.|TRBV29-1
TGCAGCGTCGCGGGGATCACAGATACGCAGTATTTT
CSVAGITDTQYF
>13|few|TRBJ2-2|TRBD2|TRBV15
TGTGCCACCACGGGGGGGGCCACCGGGGAGCTGTTTTTT
CATTGGATGELFF
>16|few|TRBJ2-7|TRBD2|TRBV11-2
TGTGCCAGCAGCTTAGGGATCAAAAGGGGACTAACCGAGCAGTACTTC
CASSLGIKRGLTEQYF
>14|few|TRBJ2-2|TRBD2|TRBV6-2/TRBV6-3
TGTGCCAGCGGCCTGCGGGGGACGTCCGGGGAGCTGTTTTTT
CASGLRGTSGELFF
>14|few|TRBJ1-2|.|TRBV29-1
TGCAGCGTCACACCGGCGGTGGGCTTCTATGGCTACACCTTC
CSVTPAVGFYGYTF
>13|few|TRBJ1-1|.|TRBV7-9
TGTGCCATACCCCGGGACAAGAACACTGAAGCTTTCTTT
CAIPRDKNTEAFF
>12|.|TRBJ2-2|.|TRBV24-1
TGTGCCACCAGGGCGAACACCGGGGAGCTGTTTTTT
CATRANTGELFF
>14|many|TRBJ2-3|.|TRBV5-1
TGCGCCAGCAGAGTGTTTTGGGGTACAGATACGCAGTATTTT
CASRVFWGTDTQYF
>11|few|TRBJ1-1|.|TRBV7-9
TGTGCCAGCAGCCCCACTTACCCAGCTTTCTTT
CASSPTYPAFF
>16|few|TRBJ2-1|.|TRBV6-2/TRBV6-3
TGTGCCAGCAGTAGGCCAGACCTGCGATCCTACAATGAGCAGTTCTTC
CASSRPDLRSYNEQFF
>15|.|TRBJ2-7|TRBD2|TRBV9
TGTGCCAGCAGCGTTGGGACTATTCCGATCTACGAGCAGTACTTC
CASSVGTIPIYEQYF
>16|.|TRBJ2-7|TRBD1|TRBV6-5
TGTGCCAGCAGTTACACGCTTTCGGGACAGATCTACGAGCAGTACTTC
CASSYTLSGQIYEQYF
>13|many|TRBJ2-3|.|TRBV7-2
TGTGCCAGCAGCTTAGGACGCGGGGATACGCAGTATTTT
CASSLGRGDTQYF
>14|few|TRBJ1-2|.|TRBV6-5
TGTGCCAGCAGTCACAGGGTCGGGATCTATGGCTACACCTTC
CASSHRVGIYGYTF
>16|.|TRBJ1-2|.|TRBV7-3
TGTGCCAGCAGCTTATCAGGGTTAAGGATAAACTATGGCTACACCTTC
CASSLSGLRINYGYTF
>15|.|TRBJ2-7|.|TRBV11-2
TGTGCCAGCAGCTTAGCCGGCAGATCGGAGGACGAGCAGTACTTC
CASSLAGRSEDEQYF